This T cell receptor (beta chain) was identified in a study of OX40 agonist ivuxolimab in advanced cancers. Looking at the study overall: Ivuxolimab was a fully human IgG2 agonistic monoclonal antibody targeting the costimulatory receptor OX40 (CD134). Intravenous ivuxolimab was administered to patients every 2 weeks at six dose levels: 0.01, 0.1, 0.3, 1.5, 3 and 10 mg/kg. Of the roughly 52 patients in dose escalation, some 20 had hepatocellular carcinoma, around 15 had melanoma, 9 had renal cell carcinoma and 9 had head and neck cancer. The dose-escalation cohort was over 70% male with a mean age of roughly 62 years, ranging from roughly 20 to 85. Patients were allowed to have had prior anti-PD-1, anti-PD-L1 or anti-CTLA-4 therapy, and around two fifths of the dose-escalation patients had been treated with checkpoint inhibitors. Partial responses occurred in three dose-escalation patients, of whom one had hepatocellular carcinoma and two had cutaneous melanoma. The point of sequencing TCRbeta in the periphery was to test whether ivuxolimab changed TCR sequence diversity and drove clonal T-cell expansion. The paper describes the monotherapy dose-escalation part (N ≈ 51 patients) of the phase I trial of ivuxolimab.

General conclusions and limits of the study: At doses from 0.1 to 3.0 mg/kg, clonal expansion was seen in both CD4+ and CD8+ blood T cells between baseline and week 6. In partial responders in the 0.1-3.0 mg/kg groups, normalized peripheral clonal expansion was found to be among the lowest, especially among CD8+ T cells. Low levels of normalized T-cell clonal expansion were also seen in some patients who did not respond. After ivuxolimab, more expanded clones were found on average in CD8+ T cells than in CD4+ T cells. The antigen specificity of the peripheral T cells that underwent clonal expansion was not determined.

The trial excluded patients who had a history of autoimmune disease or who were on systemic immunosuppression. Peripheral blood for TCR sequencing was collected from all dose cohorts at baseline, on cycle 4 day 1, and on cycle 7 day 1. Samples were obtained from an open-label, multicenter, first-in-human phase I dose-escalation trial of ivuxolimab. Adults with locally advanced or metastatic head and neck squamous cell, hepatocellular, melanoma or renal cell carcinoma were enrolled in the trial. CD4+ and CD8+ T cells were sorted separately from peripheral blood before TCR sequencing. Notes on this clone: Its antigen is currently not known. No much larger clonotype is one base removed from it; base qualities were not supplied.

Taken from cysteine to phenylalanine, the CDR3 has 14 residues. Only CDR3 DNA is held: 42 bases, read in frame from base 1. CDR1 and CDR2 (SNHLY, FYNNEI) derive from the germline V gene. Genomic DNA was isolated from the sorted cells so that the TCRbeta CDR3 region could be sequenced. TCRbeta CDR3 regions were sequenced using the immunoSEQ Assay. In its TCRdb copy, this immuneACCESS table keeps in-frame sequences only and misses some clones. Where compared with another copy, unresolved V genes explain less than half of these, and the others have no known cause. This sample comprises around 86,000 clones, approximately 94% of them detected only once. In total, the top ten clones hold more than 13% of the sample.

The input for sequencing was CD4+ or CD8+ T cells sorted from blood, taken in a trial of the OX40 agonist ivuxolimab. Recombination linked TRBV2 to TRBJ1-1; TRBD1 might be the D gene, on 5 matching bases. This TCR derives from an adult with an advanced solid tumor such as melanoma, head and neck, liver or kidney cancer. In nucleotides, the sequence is TGTGTCGGCCACCTGGGACTTCCGAACACTGAAGCTTTCTTT. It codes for CVGHLGLPNTEAFF. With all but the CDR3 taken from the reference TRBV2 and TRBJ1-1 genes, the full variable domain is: EPEVTQTPSHQVTQMGQEVILRCVPISNHLYFYWYRQILGQKVEFLVSFYNNEISEKSEIFDDQFSVERPDGSNFTLKIRSTKLEDSAMYFCVGHLGLPNTEAFFGQGTRLTVV.